Given below is one T cell receptor beta chain in context. Repertoires were generated with immunoSEQ multiplex PCR, while TCRdb's copy carries only in-frame clones and drops some. Of about 210,000 clones in the sample, about 88% were seen once. This record comes from a study of blood T cell repertoires in COVID-19. Study in general: In each case, the material was cDNA or gDNA derived from T cells, B-cell-depleted T cells, or PBMCs.

Germline CDR1 is LGHDT and CDR2 is YNNKEL (reference sequence). V dropped 2 bases and J dropped 2; count of bases not matched to a gene: 3. The CDR3 has 15 amino acids. The specimen sequenced was peripheral blood. The chain joins TRBV3-1 (or the pseudogene TRBV3-2) to TRBJ2-3; 8 bases line up with TRBD2. This TCR was sampled from a man aged 65 to 85 with acute or convalescent COVID-19. CDR3: CASSQREGHTDTQYF. For the CDR3, the DNA is TGTGCCAGCAGCCAACGGGAGGGCCACACAGATACGCAGTATTTT.